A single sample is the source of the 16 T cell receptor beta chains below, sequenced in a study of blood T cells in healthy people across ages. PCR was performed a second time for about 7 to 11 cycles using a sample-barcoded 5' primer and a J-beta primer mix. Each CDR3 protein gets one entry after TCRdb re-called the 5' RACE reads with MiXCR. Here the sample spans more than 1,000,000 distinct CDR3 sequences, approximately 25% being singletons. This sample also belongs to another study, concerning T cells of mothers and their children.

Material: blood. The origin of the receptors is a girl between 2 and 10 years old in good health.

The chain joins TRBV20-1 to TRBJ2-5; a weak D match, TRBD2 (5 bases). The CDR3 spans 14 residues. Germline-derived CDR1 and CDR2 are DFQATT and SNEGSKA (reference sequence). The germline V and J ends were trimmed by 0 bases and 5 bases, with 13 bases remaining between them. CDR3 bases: TGCAGTGCTAGAGATCTAATAGCGAGGGAGACCCAGTACTTC. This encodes CSARDLIARETQYF.

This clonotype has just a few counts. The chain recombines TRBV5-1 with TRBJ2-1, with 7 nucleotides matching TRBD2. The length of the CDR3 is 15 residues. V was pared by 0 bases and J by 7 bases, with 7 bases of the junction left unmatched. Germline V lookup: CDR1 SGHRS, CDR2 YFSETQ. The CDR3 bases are TGCGCCAGCAGCTTGGTGGCGGGAGCTTTAAATGAGCAGTTCTTC. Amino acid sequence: CASSLVAGALNEQFF.

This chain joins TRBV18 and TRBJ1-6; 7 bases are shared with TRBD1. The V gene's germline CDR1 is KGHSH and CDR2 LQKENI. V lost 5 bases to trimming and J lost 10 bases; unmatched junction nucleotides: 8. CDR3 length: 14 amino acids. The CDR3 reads CASSTSGQNSPLHF. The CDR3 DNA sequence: TGTGCCAGCTCAACTTCGGGACAGAACTCACCCCTCCACTTT.

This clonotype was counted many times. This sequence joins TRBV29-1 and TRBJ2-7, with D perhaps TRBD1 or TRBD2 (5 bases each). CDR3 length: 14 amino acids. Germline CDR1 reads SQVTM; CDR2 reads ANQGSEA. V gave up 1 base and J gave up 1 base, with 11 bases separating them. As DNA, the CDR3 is TGCAGCGTTGAAGTCCCGGGACGGTCCTACGAGCAGTACTTC. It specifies CSVEVPGRSYEQYF.

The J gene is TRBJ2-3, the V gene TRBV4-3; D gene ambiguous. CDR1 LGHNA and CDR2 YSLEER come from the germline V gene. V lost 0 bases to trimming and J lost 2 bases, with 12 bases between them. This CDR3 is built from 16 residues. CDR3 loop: CASSQDKWKVTDTQYF. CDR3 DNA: TGCGCCAGCAGCCAAGATAAATGGAAGGTCACAGATACGCAGTATTTT.

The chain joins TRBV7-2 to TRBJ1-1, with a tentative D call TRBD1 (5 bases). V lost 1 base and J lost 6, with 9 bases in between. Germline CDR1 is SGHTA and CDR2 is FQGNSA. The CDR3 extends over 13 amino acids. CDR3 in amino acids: CASSLGVGAEAFF. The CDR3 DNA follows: TGTGCCAGCAGCTTAGGGGTAGGGGCTGAAGCTTTCTTT.

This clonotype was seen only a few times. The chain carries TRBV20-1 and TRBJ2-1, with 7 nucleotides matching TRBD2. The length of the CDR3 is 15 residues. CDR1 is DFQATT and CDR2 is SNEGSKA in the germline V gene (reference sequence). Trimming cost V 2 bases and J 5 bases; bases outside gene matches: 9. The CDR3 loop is CSARSWASGDNEQFF. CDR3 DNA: TGCAGTGCTAGATCGTGGGCTAGCGGAGACAATGAGCAGTTCTTC.

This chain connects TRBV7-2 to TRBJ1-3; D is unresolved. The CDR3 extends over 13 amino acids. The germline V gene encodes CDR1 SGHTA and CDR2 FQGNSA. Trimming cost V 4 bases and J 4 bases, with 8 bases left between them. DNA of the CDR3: TGTGCCAGCAGCTCAAACCGGGGAAACACCATATATTTT. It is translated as CASSSNRGNTIYF.

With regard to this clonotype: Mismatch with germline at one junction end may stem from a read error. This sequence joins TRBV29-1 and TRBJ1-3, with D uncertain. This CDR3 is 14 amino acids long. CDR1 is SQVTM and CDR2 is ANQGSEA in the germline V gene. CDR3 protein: CSVVLRFSENTIYF. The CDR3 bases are TGCAGCGTTGTGCTACGGTTCTCTGAAAACACCATATATTTT. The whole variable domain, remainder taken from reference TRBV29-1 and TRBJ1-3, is SAVISQKPSRDICQRGTSLTIQCQVDSQVTMMFWYRQQPGQSLTLIATANQGSEATYESGFVIDKFPISRPNLTFSTLTVSNMSPEDSSIYLCSVVLRFSENTIYFGEGSWLTVV.

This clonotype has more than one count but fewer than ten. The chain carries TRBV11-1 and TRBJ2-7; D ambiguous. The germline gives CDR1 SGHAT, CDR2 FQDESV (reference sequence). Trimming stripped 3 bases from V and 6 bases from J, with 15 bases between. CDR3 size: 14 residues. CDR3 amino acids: CASSFGPPSGEQYF. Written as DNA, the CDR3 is TGTGCCAGCAGCTTTGGACCTCCCTCGGGCGAGCAGTACTTC. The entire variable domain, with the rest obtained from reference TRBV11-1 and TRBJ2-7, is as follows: EAEVAQSPRYKITEKSQAVAFWCDPISGHATLYWYRQILGQGPELLVQFQDESVVDDSQLPKDRFSAERLKGVDSTLKIQPAELGDSAMYLCASSFGPPSGEQYFGPGTRLTVT.

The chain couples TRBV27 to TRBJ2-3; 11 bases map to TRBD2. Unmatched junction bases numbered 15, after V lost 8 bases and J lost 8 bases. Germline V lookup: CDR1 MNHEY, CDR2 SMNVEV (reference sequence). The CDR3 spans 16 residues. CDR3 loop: CASARTRLAGPGTQYF. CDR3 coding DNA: TGTGCCAGCGCCCGAACGCGACTAGCGGGACCCGGTACGCAGTATTTT.

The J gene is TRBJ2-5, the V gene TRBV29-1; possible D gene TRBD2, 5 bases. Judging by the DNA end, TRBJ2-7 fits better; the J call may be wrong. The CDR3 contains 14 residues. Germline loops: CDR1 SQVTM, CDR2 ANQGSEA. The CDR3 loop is CSVLPAERAYEQYF. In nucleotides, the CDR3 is TGCAGCGTTTTGCCGGCAGAGAGGGCCTACGAGCAGTACTTC.

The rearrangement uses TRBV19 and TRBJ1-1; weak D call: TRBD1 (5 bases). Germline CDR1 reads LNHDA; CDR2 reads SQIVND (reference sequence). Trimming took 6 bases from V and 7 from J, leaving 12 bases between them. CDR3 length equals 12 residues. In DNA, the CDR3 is TGTGCCAGTAGAACAGGAGCGGGTGAAGCTTTCTTT. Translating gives CASRTGAGEAFF.

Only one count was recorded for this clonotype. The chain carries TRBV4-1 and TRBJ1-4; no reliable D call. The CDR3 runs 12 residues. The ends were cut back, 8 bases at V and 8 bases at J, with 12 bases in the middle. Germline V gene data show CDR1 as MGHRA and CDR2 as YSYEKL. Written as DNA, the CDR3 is TGCGCCAGCGGACGCCCAAGAGAAAAACTGTTTTTT. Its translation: CASGRPREKLFF.

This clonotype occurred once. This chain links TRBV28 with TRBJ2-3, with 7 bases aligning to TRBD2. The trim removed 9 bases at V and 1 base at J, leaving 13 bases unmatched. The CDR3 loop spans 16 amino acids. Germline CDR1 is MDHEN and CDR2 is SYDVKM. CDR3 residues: CASKPWGGGRTDTQYF. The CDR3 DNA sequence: TGTGCCAGTAAGCCTTGGGGCGGGGGTCGCACAGATACGCAGTATTTT. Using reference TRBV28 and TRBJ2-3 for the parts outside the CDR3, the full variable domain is DVKVTQSSRYLVKRTGEKVFLECVQDMDHENMFWYRQDPGLGLRLIYFSYDVKMKEKGDIPEGYSVSREKKERFSLILESASTNQTSMYLCASKPWGGGRTDTQYFGPGTRLTVL.

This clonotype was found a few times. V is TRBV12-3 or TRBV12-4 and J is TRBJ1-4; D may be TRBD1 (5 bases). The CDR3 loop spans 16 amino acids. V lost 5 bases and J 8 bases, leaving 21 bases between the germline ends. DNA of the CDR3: TGTGCCAGCAGTCGCGGCGGGGCTTTCCTCGGGGAAAAACTGTTTTTT. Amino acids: CASSRGGAFLGEKLFF.